What follows is one TCR beta chain and its context. Antigen: not known. MiXCR was run by TCRdb on the reads, yielding one entry per CDR3 protein. This table holds a few hundred thousand distinct CDR3 sequences, 40% found once. V gave up 8 bases and J gave up 5 bases, with 10 bases separating them. The CDR3 is made up of 12 amino acids. The sample belongs to a study of T cell repertoires in cytomegalovirus infection. Overall study: HLA-B-restricted CMV epitopes that are well studied, plus recently identified HLA-C-restricted ones, were used by the study. Regarding the study as a whole: Across the ex vivo response, the dominant clonotypes were HLA-C-restricted CMV-specific TCR beta clonotypes.

The chain employs TRBV12-3 or TRBV12-4 and TRBJ1-3; a possible D gene is TRBD1 (5 bases). The starting material was cultured PBMCs, obtained from culture after CMV antigen stimulation. The receptor comes from a human donor in good health (CMV status not recorded). Some clones in this sample may be carry-over from other donors' samples. The CDR3 DNA is TGTGCCAGCGGGACTCCCAGAAACACCATATATTTT. Translating gives CASGTPRNTIYF.